This is a list of T cell receptor beta chains from one sample in a study of cytomegalovirus exposure and HLA in healthy donors. Some clones are missing from TCRdb's copy, which holds only in-frame ones; the method was immunoSEQ multiplex PCR. The sample yields about 130,000 clones, approximately 80% seen once. The sequencing sample was made of PBMCs. The receptors stem from a young man in good health and CMV-seronegative. The conserved cysteine and the conserved F or W are not part of the CDR3 here. Each record gives: V gene, J gene, CDR3 length, CDR3 protein.

TRBV15	TRBJ1-5	11	ATSRGGYQPQH
TRBV10-1	TRBJ1-4	13	ASSPGRFREEKLF
TRBV25-1	TRBJ1-2	14	ASSEWGQGAYNGYT
TRBV9	TRBJ2-2	11	ASSSRLAQELF
TRBV7-2	TRBJ1-2	12	ASSLVEEGYGYT
TRBV5-1	TRBJ2-2	13	ASSWNGEGTGELF
TRBV30	TRBJ2-2	11	AWSTQGPGELF
TRBV30	TRBJ1-6	9	AWAVTGALT
TRBV5-4	TRBJ1-1	15	ASSLFQGVFVNTEAF
TRBV10-1	TRBJ2-7	14	ASSEILGGRRDEQY
TRBV6-5	TRBJ1-2	13	ASSYMARGHYGYT
TRBV6-5	TRBJ2-7	13	ASSYGGPSSYEQY
TRBV2	TRBJ2-5	12	ASSVSGGRETQY